This is a list of T cell receptor beta chains from one sample in a study of neurological immune-mediated disorders. Via MiXCR, TCRdb re-called the 5' RACE reads, giving one row per CDR3 protein. The data hold about 14,000 distinct CDR3 sequences, with under 15% observed a single time. The sequencing sample was made of CD8+ T cells from blood. The source is a female donor with HTLV-1-associated myelopathy (HAM/TSP). CDR3s leave out the opening cysteine and the closing phenylalanine or tryptophan. Each record gives: V gene, D gene, clone size, CDR3 protein. D genes are given only for firm matches. The size field is filled for only some rows; it gives once, few, many or a size class.

TRBV5-1 TRBD1 many ASMGTDYNEQF
TRBV21-1 NA many ASSKETLGSGEQY
TRBV20-1 NA many SAEDGDSDTQY
TRBV10-3 NA NA AISETQRSYEQY
TRBV4-3 NA many ASSQEGPSGFTDTQY
TRBV10-3 NA many AISGASARSSYEQY
TRBV5-1 TRBD1 NA ASSLVPGQGSGYGYT
TRBV4-1 NA many ASSQHGMGETQY
TRBV27 NA many ASSQDRTVYEQY
TRBV12-3/TRBV12-4 TRBD1 many ASSLGGTGAVLRLGSYNSPLH
TRBV10-3 NA many AISESVDGNLEQY
TRBV7-9 NA many ASSLAQGDSPLH
TRBV24-1 TRBD1 many ATSDTPGQGLTGELF
TRBV4-3 NA many ASSQATRAVSEQF
TRBV5-1 NA many ASSLAPRTQY
TRBV29-1 TRBD2 NA SVDEEGRVTGELF
TRBV7-7 NA NA ASSLGGGTEAF
TRBV27 NA many ASSSWTEGYTEAF
TRBV5-1 TRBD1 many ASSSARTGYEQY
TRBV6-6 TRBD2 many ASSYSRGGLWTSRTGGELF